A single sample is the source of the 23 T cell receptor beta chains below, sequenced in a study of T cell changes during pregnancy in multiple sclerosis. The data were produced by immunoSEQ multiplex PCR, yet TCRdb's version contains in-frame clones alone and is incomplete. The data hold about 110,000 clones, with approximately 89% observed a single time. Sample: peripheral blood, taken after pregnancy. The receptors derive from a female donor with multiple sclerosis, enrolled in a pregnancy study.

The CDR3 sequence is CASSPGGGSGETQYF. CDR3 DNA: TGTGCCAGCAGCCCCGGGGGGGGGTCGGGTGAGACCCAGTACTTC. This chain links TRBV7-2 with TRBJ2-5; 8 nucleotides match TRBD2. The CDR3 sequence is 15 residues long. Germline V CDR1 and CDR2: SGHTA, FQGNSA. J was trimmed by 5 bases and V by 5 bases; bases with no gene match: 10.

The CDR3 bases are TGTGCCAGCAGCCAAGTACAGGGGGCCTACAATGAGCAGTTCTTC. Translating it yields CASSQVQGAYNEQFF. The chain links TRBV14 to TRBJ2-1; 8 bases are a match to TRBD1. CDR1 is SGHDN, CDR2 FVKESK, per germline. The V and J ends lost 1 base and 2 bases, in that order; junction bases with no gene match: 1. CDR3 size: 15 residues.

J is TRBJ2-5 and V is TRBV4-1, with 7 bases identical to TRBD1. Unmatched junction bases numbered 8, after V lost 2 bases and J lost 5 bases. Germline V gene data show CDR1 as MGHRA and CDR2 as YSYEKL. The CDR3 has 15 residues. The CDR3 here is CASSQFQGVSETQYF. CDR3 DNA: TGCGCCAGCAGCCAATTCCAGGGGGTATCGGAGACCCAGTACTTC.

The chain links TRBV11-2 to TRBJ2-1, with D tentatively TRBD2 (7 bases). CDR1 SGHAT and CDR2 FQNNGV come from the germline V gene. Trimming removed 7 bases from V and 4 bases from J, with 17 bases in between. This CDR3 spans 15 amino acids. CDR3 in DNA: TGTGCCAGCAACTCGGGCGGGGGCCAATACAATGAGCAGTTCTTC. Translated, it gives CASNSGGGQYNEQFF.

The J gene is TRBJ1-4, the V gene TRBV5-4; the D gene is possibly TRBD1 (5 bases). Germline V gene lookup returns CDR1 SGHNT and CDR2 YYREEE (reference sequence). This CDR3 has 14 amino acids. V lost 4 bases to trimming and J lost 7 bases, with 14 bases between them. In DNA, the CDR3 is TGTGCCAGCAGCATGGGGCTTCCTAGTGAAAAACTGTTTTTT. Encoded protein: CASSMGLPSEKLFF.

The chain employs TRBV4-2 and TRBJ1-1, with a weak D call TRBD1 (5 bases). The V end lost 1 base, the J end lost 1 base, and 13 bases lay between the germline ends. Germline values: CDR1 LGHNA, CDR2 YNFKEQ. This CDR3 is built from 16 residues. The CDR3 spells CASSQADLGGNTEAFF. The CDR3, as DNA: TGTGCCAGCAGCCAAGCTGACCTCGGGGGGAACACTGAAGCTTTCTTT.

The chain uses TRBV13 and TRBJ1-1; 7 nucleotides agree with TRBD1. The trim removed 5 bases at V and 4 bases at J, leaving 7 bases unmatched. Germline V gene sequence: CDR1 PRHDT, CDR2 FYEKMQ (reference sequence). This CDR3 is built from 14 residues. DNA for the CDR3: TGTGCCAGCAGCGCAATCAGGGGGATCACTGAAGCTTTCTTT. It is translated as CASSAIRGITEAFF.

The V call is TRBV7-2, the J call TRBJ2-1; 7 bases fit TRBD1. J was trimmed by 0 bases and V by 7 bases; bases with no gene match: 9. This CDR3 has 16 residues. Germline loops: CDR1 SGHTA, CDR2 FQGNSA. The CDR3 bases are TGTGCCAGCAAGGGGGACAGTGGCCTCTCCTACAATGAGCAGTTCTTC. Translation gives CASKGDSGLSYNEQFF.

This clone was recorded only once. V and J are TRBV10-3 and TRBJ2-1; 9 bases are a match to TRBD2. Germline assignment: CDR1 ENHRY and CDR2 SYGVKD. V was clipped by 8 bases and J by 8 bases; unmatched bases: 7. The CDR3 consists of 13 residues. The CDR3 region is CAIGTSLQHEQFF. The CDR3 nucleotides are TGTGCCATCGGGACTAGCTTACAACATGAGCAGTTCTTC.

The V and J genes are TRBV6-5 and TRBJ2-7; 12 positions agree with TRBD2. Trimming cost V 5 bases and J 2 bases; bases outside gene matches: 4. Germline CDR1 MNHEY, CDR2 SVGAGI. CDR3 length: 15 residues. CDR3 bases: TGTGCCAGCAGTCGTCTAGCGGGGGGGACCTACGAGCAGTACTTC. This gives the protein CASSRLAGGTYEQYF.

This clone was observed a few times. V is TRBV5-5 and J is TRBJ1-1; D is ambiguous. Trimming removed 6 bases at V and 8 bases at J, with 14 bases between. CDR1 and CDR2 from the germline V gene are SGHKS and YYEKEE (reference sequence). The CDR3 runs 12 residues. This chain's CDR3 is CASTGRGSEAFF. The CDR3 DNA sequence: TGTGCCAGCACCGGACGGGGATCGGAAGCTTTCTTT.

The chain recombines TRBV27 with TRBJ2-5, with D uncertain. V lost 2 bases, J lost 1 base, and 14 bases lay in between. Germline V CDR1 and CDR2: MNHEY, SMNVEV (reference sequence). The length of the CDR3 is 16 residues. This CDR3 is CASSLRNQQLQETQYF. CDR3 in DNA: TGTGCCAGCAGTTTACGCAACCAACAGCTCCAAGAGACCCAGTACTTC.

The J gene is TRBJ2-1, the V gene TRBV5-1; the match to TRBD1 covers 8 bases. The CDR3 consists of 14 residues. CDR1 SGHRS and CDR2 YFSETQ come from the germline V gene. The J segment lost 7 bases and the V segment lost 6 bases, leaving 9 bases of the junction unmatched. CDR3 loop: CASNPTGAGNEQFF. DNA of the CDR3: TGCGCCAGCAATCCGACAGGGGCAGGGAATGAGCAGTTCTTC.

The chain is built from TRBV5-1 and TRBJ1-2; possibly TRBD1 for D (6 bases). The V gene lost 0 bases and the J gene lost 1 base, with 7 bases spanning the gap. Germline CDR1 reads SGHRS; CDR2 reads YFSETQ. This CDR3 contains 14 residues. CDR3 amino acids: CASSLEDSNYGYTF. CDR3 bases: TGCGCCAGCAGCTTGGAGGACAGTAACTATGGCTACACCTTC.

V usage is TRBV5-4 and J usage is TRBJ2-3, with TRBD1 matching 11 bases. The CDR3 extends over 17 amino acids. Germline CDR1 SGHNT, CDR2 YYREEE (reference sequence). V was clipped by 6 bases and J by 6 bases; unmatched bases: 15. CDR3 sequence (DNA): TGTGCCAGCAATGGCCCCCCCCCGGGACAGGGGGGGGATACGCAGTATTTT. As protein: CASNGPPPGQGGDTQYF.

This clone was seen only a few times. The chain recombines TRBV27 with TRBJ2-7; possibly TRBD2 for D (6 bases). Trimming left V 6 bases short and J 0 bases short, with 12 bases between. CDR3 size: 14 residues. Germline V CDR1 and CDR2: MNHEY, SMNVEV (reference sequence). CDR3 sequence: CASRGGLLSYEQYF. The DNA for the CDR3 is TGTGCCAGCAGGGGGGGACTCCTCTCCTACGAGCAGTACTTC.

The chain combines TRBV6-5 with TRBJ1-1; the D gene is possibly TRBD1 (5 bases). The CDR3 is 13 residues long. CDR1 is MNHEY, CDR2 SVGAGI, per germline. V lost 6 bases and J 6 bases, leaving 14 bases between the germline ends. The CDR3 sequence is CASRKQAAAEAFF. CDR3 DNA sequence: TGTGCCAGCAGAAAACAGGCCGCGGCTGAAGCTTTCTTT.

The chain joins TRBV7-3 to TRBJ2-1; the match to TRBD2 covers 11 bases. The CDR3 sequence is 15 residues long. Per germline, CDR1 SGHTA and CDR2 FQGTGA. The ends lost 5 bases at V and 9 bases at J; junction bases unmatched: 9. This CDR3 is CASSLVAGGPGEQFF. CDR3 nucleotide sequence: TGTGCCAGCAGCCTCGTAGCGGGGGGGCCTGGTGAGCAGTTCTTC. Combining the CDR3 with reference TRBV7-3 and TRBJ2-1 gives the whole variable domain GAGVSQTPSNKVTEKGKYVELRCDPISGHTALYWYRQSLGQGPEFLIYFQGTGAADDSGLPNDRFFAVRPEGSVSTLKIQRTERGDSAVYLCASSLVAGGPGEQFFGPGTRLTVL.

This CDR3 is CASRKGRVETQYF. As DNA, the CDR3 is TGTGCCAGCAGAAAAGGTCGGGTGGAGACCCAGTACTTC. The rearrangement links TRBV6-5 to TRBJ2-5; D unresolved. Per germline, CDR1 MNHEY and CDR2 SVGAGI. The CDR3 sequence is 13 residues long. Between the trimmed V and J ends, which lost 6 bases and 5 bases, there was a span of 13 bases.

V gene TRBV15 combines with J gene TRBJ1-5; possible D gene TRBD1, 5 bases. In germline, CDR1 is LNHNV, CDR2 YYDKDF (reference sequence). The CDR3 has 15 residues. The germline V and J ends were trimmed by 0 bases and 2 bases, with 8 bases remaining between them. CDR3 nucleotides: TGTGCCACCAGCAGAGATGGGGCGGGCAATCAGCCCCAGCATTTT. This codes for CATSRDGAGNQPQHF.

The rearrangement links TRBV4-1 to TRBJ1-2; TRBD1 aligns across 8 bases. The V and J ends lost 3 bases and 4 bases, in that order; junction bases with no gene match: 7. Germline CDR1 reads MGHRA; CDR2 reads YSYEKL. This CDR3 is 15 amino acids long. CDR3 sequence (DNA): TGCGCCAGCAGCCACGGGACAGGCCGTACCTATGGCTACACCTTC. Protein product: CASSHGTGRTYGYTF.

The genes are TRBV4-1 and TRBJ2-1; the match to TRBD1 covers 9 bases. The CDR3 runs 15 residues. V gave up 1 base and J gave up 12 bases; unmatched junction bases: 10. Germline V gene lookup returns CDR1 MGHRA and CDR2 YSYEKL. The CDR3 loop is CASSQAGQGPLWQFF. The CDR3 DNA is TGCGCCAGCAGCCAAGCGGGACAGGGTCCATTATGGCAGTTCTTC.

The V gene is TRBV4-1, the J gene TRBJ2-7, with D tentatively TRBD2 (5 bases). The CDR3 totals 15 residues. CDR1 and CDR2 from the germline V gene are MGHRA and YSYEKL. Trimming stripped 1 base from V and 0 bases from J, with 10 bases between. The CDR3 DNA reads TGCGCCAGCAGCCAAGTCGCCGGGGACTCCTACGAGCAGTACTTC. Translation gives CASSQVAGDSYEQYF.